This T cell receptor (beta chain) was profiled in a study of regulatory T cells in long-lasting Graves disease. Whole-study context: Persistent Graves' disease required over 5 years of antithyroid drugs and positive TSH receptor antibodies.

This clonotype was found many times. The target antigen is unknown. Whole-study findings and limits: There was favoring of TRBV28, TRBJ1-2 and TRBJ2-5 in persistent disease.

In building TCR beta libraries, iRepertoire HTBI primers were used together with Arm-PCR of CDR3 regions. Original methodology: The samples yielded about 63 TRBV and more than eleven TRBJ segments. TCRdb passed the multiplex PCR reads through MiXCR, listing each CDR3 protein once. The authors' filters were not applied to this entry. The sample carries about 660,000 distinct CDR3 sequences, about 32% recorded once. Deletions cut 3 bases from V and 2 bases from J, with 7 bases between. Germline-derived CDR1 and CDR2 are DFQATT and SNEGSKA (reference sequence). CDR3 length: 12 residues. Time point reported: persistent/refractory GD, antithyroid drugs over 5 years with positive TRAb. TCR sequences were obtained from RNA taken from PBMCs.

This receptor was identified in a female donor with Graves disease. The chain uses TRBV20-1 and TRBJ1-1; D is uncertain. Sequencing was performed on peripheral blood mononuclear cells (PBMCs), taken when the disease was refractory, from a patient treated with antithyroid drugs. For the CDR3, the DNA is TGCAGTGCTAGGCTCGGAAACACTGAAGCTTTCTTT. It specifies CSARLGNTEAFF.